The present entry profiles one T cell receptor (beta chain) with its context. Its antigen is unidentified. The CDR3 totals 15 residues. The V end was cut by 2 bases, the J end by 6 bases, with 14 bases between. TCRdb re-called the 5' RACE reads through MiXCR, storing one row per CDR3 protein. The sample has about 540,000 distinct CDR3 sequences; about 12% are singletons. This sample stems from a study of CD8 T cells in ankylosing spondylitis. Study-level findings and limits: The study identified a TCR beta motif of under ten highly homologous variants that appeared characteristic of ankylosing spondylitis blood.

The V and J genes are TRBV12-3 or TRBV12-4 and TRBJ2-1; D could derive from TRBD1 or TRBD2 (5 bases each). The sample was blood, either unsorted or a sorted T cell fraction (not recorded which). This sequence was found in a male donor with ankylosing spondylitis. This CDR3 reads CASSLQGVQGNEQFF. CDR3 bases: TGTGCCAGCAGTTTACAGGGAGTTCAGGGCAATGAGCAGTTCTTC.